This entry describes one TCR beta chain. The data were taken from a study of shared clonotypes between healthy human individuals. Deep-level settings were used for running the assay. Authors' methods: Filtering was not the same, since immunoSEQ gave junction-only sequences without quality scores. Data came from immunoSEQ multiplex PCR; TCRdb stores just in-frame clones and leaves some out. V, J and clone size are taken as reported in that table, and D and trimming were inferred from the DNA itself. This table holds 2 million to 2.5 million clones, 85% to 95% found once. This CDR3 is built from 14 residues. Germline V lookup: CDR1 SGHNT, CDR2 YYREEE (reference sequence). Trimming pared 0 bases from V and 7 bases from J, leaving 11 bases between.

The rearrangement joins TRBV5-4 to TRBJ2-4, with a tentative D call TRBD2 (5 bases). Sequenced: naive CD4+ T cells from PBMCs. Subset in this sample: CD45RA+ positively selected. The receptor was isolated from a man aged 18 to 35 in good health. Some clones in this sample may be carry-over from other donors' samples. CDR3 DNA sequence: TGTGCCAGCAGCTTGGGCGTTCGGGATAACATTCAGTACTTC. This sequence encodes CASSLGVRDNIQYF.